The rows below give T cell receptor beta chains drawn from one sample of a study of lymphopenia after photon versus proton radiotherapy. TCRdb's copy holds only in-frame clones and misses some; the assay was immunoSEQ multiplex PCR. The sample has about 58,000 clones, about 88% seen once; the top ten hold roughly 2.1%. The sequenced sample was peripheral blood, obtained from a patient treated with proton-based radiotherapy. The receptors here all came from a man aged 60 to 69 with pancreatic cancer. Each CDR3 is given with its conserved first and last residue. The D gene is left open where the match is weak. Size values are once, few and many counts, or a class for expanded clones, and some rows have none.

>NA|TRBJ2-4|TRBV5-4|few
CASSLGHTNIQYF
TGTGCCAGCAGCTTGGGCCACACAAACATTCAGTACTTC
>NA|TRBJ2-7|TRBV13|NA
CASSLGLYEQYF
TGTGCCAGCAGCTTAGGACTATACGAGCAGTACTTC
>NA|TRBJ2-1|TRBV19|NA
CASSIPRVNEQFF
TGTGCCAGTAGTATACCCAGGGTCAATGAGCAGTTCTTC
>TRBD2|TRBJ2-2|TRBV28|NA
CASSETGLAGNGELFF
TGTGCCAGCAGTGAAACGGGACTAGCGGGAAACGGGGAGCTGTTTTTT
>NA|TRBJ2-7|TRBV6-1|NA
CASSEGLTRYYEQYF
TGTGCCAGCAGTGAAGGGCTCACGAGGTACTACGAGCAGTACTTC
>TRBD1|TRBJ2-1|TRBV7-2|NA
CASSLQPSGGEQFF
TGTGCCAGCAGCTTACAGCCATCAGGGGGTGAGCAGTTCTTC
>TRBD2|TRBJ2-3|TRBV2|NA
CASFAGGPGVSTDTQYF
TGTGCCAGCTTTGCGGGAGGGCCGGGAGTGAGCACAGATACGCAGTATTTT
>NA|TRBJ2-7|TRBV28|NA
CASSFITSYEQYF
TGTGCCAGCAGTTTTATTACTTCCTACGAGCAGTACTTC
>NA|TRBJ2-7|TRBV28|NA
CASRSPWSRTYEQYF
TGTGCCAGCCGAAGTCCCTGGTCAAGAACCTACGAGCAGTACTTC
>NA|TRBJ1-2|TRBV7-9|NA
CASSSYGGYGYTF
TGTGCCAGCAGCTCTTATGGGGGGTATGGCTACACCTTC
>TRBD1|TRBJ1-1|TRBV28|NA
CASAIPGTGGVKGTEAFF
TGTGCCAGCGCCATCCCCGGGACAGGGGGCGTGAAGGGCACTGAAGCTTTCTTT
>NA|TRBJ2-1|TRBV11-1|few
CASSFEHEQFF
TGTGCCAGCAGCTTCGAGCATGAGCAGTTCTTC
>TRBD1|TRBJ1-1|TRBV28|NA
CASSVRQGFTEAFF
TGTGCCAGCAGTGTGAGACAGGGTTTCACTGAAGCTTTCTTT
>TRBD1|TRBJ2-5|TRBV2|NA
CASRDRGLGQETQYF
TGTGCCAGCAGGGACAGGGGATTAGGGCAAGAGACCCAGTACTTC
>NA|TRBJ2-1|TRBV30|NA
CAWSEGWSSYNEQFF
TGTGCCTGGAGTGAAGGATGGAGCTCCTACAATGAGCAGTTCTTC
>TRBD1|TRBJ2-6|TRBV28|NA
CASSPQTGFSGANVLTF
TGTGCCAGCAGTCCGCAGACAGGGTTCTCTGGGGCCAACGTCCTGACTTTC
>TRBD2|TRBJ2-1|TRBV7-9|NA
CASSLTWSGVNNEQFF
TGTGCCAGCAGCTTAACATGGAGCGGGGTCAACAATGAGCAGTTCTTC
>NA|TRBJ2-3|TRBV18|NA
CASSPERGSTDTQYF
TGTGCCAGCTCACCGGAACGAGGGAGCACAGATACGCAGTATTTT
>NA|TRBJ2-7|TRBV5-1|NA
CASRVGRGEYEQYF
TGCGCCAGCCGGGTTGGGCGCGGGGAATACGAGCAGTACTTC
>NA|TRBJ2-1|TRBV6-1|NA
CASSAGTPLYNEQFF
TGTGCCAGCAGTGCCGGGACTCCGCTGTACAATGAGCAGTTCTTC
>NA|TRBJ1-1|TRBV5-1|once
CASSPDAGSPEAFF
TGCGCCAGCAGCCCGGATGCAGGATCCCCTGAAGCTTTCTTT
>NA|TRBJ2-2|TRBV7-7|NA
CASSSRETGELFF
TGTGCTAGCAGCTCACGGGAGACCGGGGAGCTGTTTTTT
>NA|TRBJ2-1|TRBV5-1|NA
CASSFSVGSYNEQFF
TGCGCCAGCAGCTTTAGCGTGGGTTCCTACAATGAGCAGTTCTTC